One sample yielded the 14 T cell receptor beta chains listed below, sequenced in a study of response to subunit inactivated influenza vaccine. TCRdb itself ran the RT-PCR reads through MiXCR, one entry per CDR3 protein. The sample carries approximately 310,000 distinct CDR3 sequences, 21% recorded once. Sequencing used PBMCs from blood, obtained approximately 22 months after vaccination. The receptors were sampled from a man between 50 and 75 years old who received an inactivated influenza vaccine.

The rearrangement links TRBV11-3 to TRBJ2-1; no firm D call. The CDR3 is made up of 14 amino acids. Germline-derived CDR1 and CDR2 are SGHNT and YENEEA. Trimming cost V 5 bases and J 0 bases, with 8 bases left between them. The CDR3 here is CASSARSSYNEQFF. DNA for the CDR3: TGTGCCAGCAGCGCTAGAAGCTCCTACAATGAGCAGTTCTTC.

This sequence joins TRBV5-1 and TRBJ1-2, with D maybe TRBD1 (5 bases). The ends were cut back, 1 base at V and 6 bases at J, with 10 bases in the middle. Germline V gene lookup returns CDR1 SGHRS and CDR2 YFSETQ. The CDR3 contains 13 residues. The CDR3 DNA reads TGCGCCAGCAGCTTGACAGGAGAGGATGGCTACACCTTC. Protein: CASSLTGEDGYTF.

This clonotype occurred a few times. This chain connects TRBV3-1 to TRBJ1-1; D not resolved. V was pared by 8 bases and J by 4 bases, with 14 bases between. The germline V gene encodes CDR1 LGHDT and CDR2 YNNKEL (reference sequence). CDR3 length: 13 amino acids. CDR3 protein: CASRQVEGTEAFF. The CDR3, as DNA: TGTGCCAGCCGGCAGGTCGAGGGCACTGAAGCTTTCTTT.

The chain is built from TRBV6-6 and TRBJ1-1; D is possibly TRBD1 (6 bases). Germline V gene sequence: CDR1 MNHNY, CDR2 SVGAGI (reference sequence). The CDR3 is 13 residues long. V was shortened by 2 bases and J by 6 bases, with 10 bases between the two germline ends. CDR3 region: CASSYRDKAEAFF. The CDR3 DNA follows: TGTGCCAGCAGTTACCGGGACAAGGCTGAAGCTTTCTTT.

There are a few counts of this clonotype. This chain uses TRBV12-3 or TRBV12-4 with TRBJ2-5, with D perhaps TRBD2 (5 bases). Trimming left V 4 bases short and J 5 bases short, with 11 bases between. CDR3 length: 13 amino acids. The CDR3 is CASSYPGWETQYF. CDR3 in DNA: TGTGCCAGCAGTTACCCGGGGTGGGAGACCCAGTACTTC.

This rearrangement joins TRBV11-2 to TRBJ2-1; 11 nucleotides align to TRBD2. V trimming: 5 bases; J trimming: 0 bases; junction bases outside the gene matches: 9. The CDR3 length is 18 residues. Per the germline V gene, CDR1 is SGHAT and CDR2 is FQNNGV. As DNA, the CDR3 is TGTGCCAGCAGCGGTCTAGCGGGAGGAGCAAGCTCCTACAATGAGCAGTTCTTC. Its protein is CASSGLAGGASSYNEQFF.

In its sample, this clonotype was seen a few times. The chain carries TRBV7-9 and TRBJ1-6; D gene unclear. Germline loops: CDR1 SEHNR, CDR2 FQNEAQ (reference sequence). The V end lost 5 bases, the J end lost 8 bases, and 16 bases lay between the germline ends. CDR3 length equals 15 residues. For the CDR3, the DNA is TGTGCCAGCAGCCGGACTGAACGCACCGATTCACCCCTCCACTTT. Protein sequence: CASSRTERTDSPLHF.

This clonotype showed up just a few times. The chain combines TRBV5-5 with TRBJ1-4, with 10 positions matching TRBD1. The ends lost 2 bases at V and 4 bases at J; junction bases unmatched: 8. Germline V gives CDR1 SGHKS, CDR2 YYEKEE (reference sequence). CDR3 length: 17 amino acids. The CDR3 nucleotides read TGTGCCAGCAGCTTCACTGACAGGGGGCTCGTTAATGAAAAACTGTTTTTT. The encoded protein is CASSFTDRGLVNEKLFF.

V gene TRBV10-3 combines with J gene TRBJ1-1; D might be TRBD1 (5 bases). This CDR3 is 12 amino acids long. V shed 6 bases and J shed 3 bases, with 8 bases lying between them. The germline CDR1 and CDR2 sequences are ENHRY and SYGVKD. The CDR3 reads CAIRRGDTEAFF. Written as DNA, the CDR3 is TGTGCCATCAGGAGGGGCGACACTGAAGCTTTCTTT.

The rearrangement joins TRBV6-1 to TRBJ2-3; D uncertain. Germline CDR1 MNHNS, CDR2 SASEGT. Trimming removed 4 bases from V and 6 bases from J, with 11 bases in between. The CDR3 spans 13 residues. Written as DNA, the CDR3 is TGTGCCAGCAGTGGGACCGTTCGGGATACGCAGTATTTT. Translating it yields CASSGTVRDTQYF.

The chain carries TRBV6-1 and TRBJ1-5; 8 bases are shared with TRBD1. The CDR3 extends over 14 amino acids. V was pared by 10 bases and J by 3 bases, with 8 bases of the junction left unmatched. The germline CDR1 and CDR2 sequences are MNHNS and SASEGT. Written as DNA, the CDR3 is TGTGCCAACAGCCGGACAGGGAACAATCAGCCCCAGCATTTT. Encoded protein: CANSRTGNNQPQHF.

This clonotype occurred a few times. This chain uses TRBV12-3 or TRBV12-4 with TRBJ2-7; TRBD1 might be the D (5 bases). Deletions cut 6 bases from V and 0 bases from J, with 9 bases between. The CDR3 length is 13 residues. In DNA form, the CDR3 reads TGTGCCAGCAGCACAGACAGCTCCTACGAGCAGTACTTC. Protein product: CASSTDSSYEQYF.

This chain links TRBV4-2 with TRBJ2-1; no reliable D call. The length of the CDR3 is 15 residues. V was clipped by 4 bases and J by 6 bases, with 16 bases between them. Germline assignment: CDR1 LGHNA and CDR2 YNFKEQ. Here the CDR3 reads CASSPRPYAFNEQFF. The CDR3 nucleotides are TGTGCCAGCAGCCCGAGACCCTACGCTTTCAATGAGCAGTTCTTC.

This clonotype was seen a few times. This rearrangement joins TRBV4-1 to TRBJ2-3; 8 bases map to TRBD2. In germline, CDR1 is MGHRA, CDR2 YSYEKL. The CDR3 runs 14 residues. Germline trimming cut 1 base from V and 5 bases from J; bases unmatched to any gene: 2. The CDR3 loop reads CASSQASGLDTQYF. CDR3 in DNA: TGCGCCAGCAGCCAAGCTAGCGGGCTAGATACGCAGTATTTT.